Listed here are 20 T cell receptor beta chains from one sample, sequenced in a study of T-cell memory formation after mild COVID-19 (dated by TCRdb to about 2021). The library was obtained by 5' RACE. Data came from an Illumina NovaSeq 6000. TCRdb reprocessed the public reads (quality trimming at Q25 with fastp, clone calling with MiXCR) and kept in-frame beta chains. Each record represents a unique CDR3 protein, reported with the most common genes and DNA among its rows. Across this sample there are about 180,000 distinct CDR3 sequences, with roughly 16% seen only once. The ten largest clonotypes hold 2% to 2.5% of the sample. The sample consisted of PBMCs or a T cell subset sorted from them (not recorded which). All receptors come from an adult woman who had mild COVID-19 (a few samples of this study predate the infection). The sample titles of this study are shuffled in the database, so cell type and time point are left out; the donor was told from shared clones.

This clonotype was seen only a few times. This chain joins TRBV7-9 and TRBJ1-2, with 8 bases identical to TRBD1. From germline, CDR1 is SEHNR and CDR2 FQNEAQ (reference sequence). Germline trimming cut 5 bases from V and 6 bases from J; bases unmatched to any gene: 11. This CDR3 has 15 residues. The CDR3 DNA reads TGTGCCAGCAGCCCGACAGGGGCCCTGGCCGATGGCTACACCTTC. Protein product: CASSPTGALADGYTF.

This clonotype was seen repeatedly, ten times or more. The genes are TRBV5-1 and TRBJ2-1; 11 nucleotides align to TRBD2. J was trimmed by 4 bases and V by 0 bases; bases with no gene match: 3. CDR1 and CDR2 (germline): SGHRS, YFSETQ. The CDR3 spans 16 residues. As DNA, the CDR3 is TGCGCCAGCAGCTTGGCCGGGACTAGCGGTTACAATGAGCAGTTCTTC. Residues: CASSLAGTSGYNEQFF.

This clonotype was seen only a few times. The genes are TRBV24-1 and TRBJ2-6; D uncertain. The V and J ends lost 4 bases and 0 bases respectively, with 9 bases between them. This CDR3 is 16 amino acids long. From germline, CDR1 is KGHDR and CDR2 SFDVKD. The CDR3 DNA sequence: TGTGCCACCAGTGACCGTCAGGCCTCTGGGGCCAACGTCCTGACTTTC. It translates to CATSDRQASGANVLTF.

A few counts support this clonotype. V usage is TRBV20-1 and J usage is TRBJ2-1; the match to TRBD2 covers 8 bases. There are 14 residues in the CDR3. In germline, CDR1 is DFQATT, CDR2 SNEGSKA (reference sequence). Unmatched junction bases numbered 8, after V lost 6 bases and J lost 4 bases. The CDR3 here is CSAPPPSGYNEQFF. CDR3 DNA: TGCAGTGCCCCGCCCCCTAGCGGGTACAATGAGCAGTTCTTC.

The CDR3 sequence: CASSPQGQGMNTEAFF. The CDR3 DNA sequence: TGTGCCAGCAGCCCCCAGGGACAGGGAATGAACACTGAAGCTTTCTTT. This sequence joins TRBV7-9 and TRBJ1-1; 9 bases map to TRBD1. The germline gives CDR1 SEHNR, CDR2 FQNEAQ (reference sequence). With V trimmed by 5 bases and J by 0 bases, 7 bases remained unmatched. The CDR3 runs to 16 residues.

The V and J genes are TRBV18 and TRBJ2-5; 8 bases are a match to TRBD1. The CDR3 has 14 amino acids. J was trimmed by 3 bases and V by 4 bases; bases with no gene match: 4. CDR1 KGHSH and CDR2 LQKENI come from the germline V gene. The CDR3, as DNA: TGTGCCAGCTCACAGACAGGGGCCAAAGAGACCCAGTACTTC. As protein: CASSQTGAKETQYF.

In its sample, this clonotype was seen a few times. The V and J genes are TRBV5-6 and TRBJ1-1, with TRBD1 matching over 9 bases. The CDR3 extends over 17 amino acids. Germline V gene lookup returns CDR1 SGHDT and CDR2 YYEEEE. V was pared by 4 bases and J by 1 base, with 11 bases of the junction left unmatched. CDR3 loop: CASSLEGQGVPNTEAFF. DNA of the CDR3: TGTGCCAGCAGCCTGGAGGGACAGGGAGTGCCGAACACTGAAGCTTTCTTT. Variable domain in full (rest from reference TRBV5-6 and TRBJ1-1): DAGVTQSPTHLIKTRGQQVTLRCSPKSGHDTVSWYQQALGQGPQFIFQYYEEEERQRGNFPDRFSGHQFPNYSSELNVNALLLGDSALYLCASSLEGQGVPNTEAFFGQGTRLTVV.

This clonotype was recorded a few times. The chain recombines TRBV2 with TRBJ1-2; D is uncertain. This CDR3 is built from 11 residues. V gave up 8 bases and J gave up 7 bases, with 11 bases separating them. CDR1 is SNHLY and CDR2 is FYNNEI in the germline V gene. CDR3 in DNA: TGTGCCAGCTGTCGGGATGGTGGCTACACCTTC. It yields the protein CASCRDGGYTF.

The genes are TRBV6-6 and TRBJ2-7; 7 nucleotides match TRBD2. Germline values: CDR1 MNHNY, CDR2 SVGAGI (reference sequence). V lost 6 bases to trimming and J lost 2 bases; unmatched junction nucleotides: 10. This CDR3 has 15 residues. CDR3 coding DNA: TGTGCCAGCAGCCTGACCGGGACTAAAGCCTACGAGCAGTACTTC. Its protein is CASSLTGTKAYEQYF.

The chain has TRBV4-1 and TRBJ1-4; D is unresolved. The CDR3 contains 16 residues. Trimming took off 0 bases at V and 1 base at J, with 9 bases between the two ends. Germline V lookup: CDR1 MGHRA, CDR2 YSYEKL. CDR3 nucleotide sequence: TGCGCCAGCAGCCAAGAGGAACGGTTAACTAATGAAAAACTGTTTTTT. Translated: CASSQEERLTNEKLFF.

The sample holds a few counts of this clonotype. This chain connects TRBV7-2 to TRBJ2-5; tentative D call: TRBD1 (6 bases). This CDR3 is 13 amino acids long. The germline gives CDR1 SGHTA, CDR2 FQGNSA. Trimming took off 3 bases at V and 3 bases at J, with 8 bases between the two ends. The CDR3: CASSFNREETQYF. CDR3 bases: TGTGCCAGCAGCTTTAACAGGGAAGAGACCCAGTACTTC.

This clonotype was counted between two and nine times. This chain uses TRBV19 with TRBJ1-2; D perhaps matches TRBD1 (5 bases). The CDR3 is 13 amino acids. Trimming took 4 bases from V and 4 from J, leaving 10 bases between them. Germline assignment: CDR1 LNHDA and CDR2 SQIVND (reference sequence). This CDR3 reads CASSTRDGYGYTF. CDR3 nucleotides: TGTGCCAGTAGTACCCGGGACGGCTATGGCTACACCTTC.

The chain carries TRBV5-1 and TRBJ2-2; tentative D call: TRBD2 (5 bases). V was shortened by 4 bases and J by 6 bases, with 16 bases between the two germline ends. The CDR3 loop spans 15 amino acids. Germline V gene lookup returns CDR1 SGHRS and CDR2 YFSETQ. The CDR3 coding sequence is TGCGCCAGCAGCATCCTAAGCGGAAAGGCCGGGGAGCTGTTTTTT. It yields the protein CASSILSGKAGELFF.

The chain uses TRBV12-3 or TRBV12-4 and TRBJ2-7; no firm D call. Trimming took 3 bases from V and 6 from J, leaving 9 bases between them. This CDR3 spans 12 amino acids. The DNA of the CDR3 is TGTGCCAGCAGTTTTGCTCCCGCCGAGCAGTACTTC. Amino acids: CASSFAPAEQYF.

This clonotype was observed at least ten times. V and J are TRBV20-1 and TRBJ2-3; D is possibly TRBD2 (5 bases). There are 10 residues in the CDR3. Germline V gene data show CDR1 as DFQATT and CDR2 as SNEGSKA (reference sequence). The V gene lost 5 bases and the J gene lost 10 bases, with 10 bases spanning the gap. DNA of the CDR3: TGCAGTGCTGAGGGCGTGGCGCAGTATTTT. This encodes CSAEGVAQYF.

The chain links TRBV5-1 to TRBJ2-3; D remains unclear. The ends were cut back, 0 bases at V and 1 base at J, with 6 bases in the middle. This CDR3 region has 14 residues. Germline CDR1 and CDR2: SGHRS and YFSETQ. CDR3 nucleotide sequence: TGCGCCAGCAGCTTGGTATTGGGCACAGATACGCAGTATTTT. Translating gives CASSLVLGTDTQYF.

There are a few counts of this clonotype. V is TRBV20-1 and J is TRBJ2-7; D is ambiguous. Trimming removed 0 bases from V and 4 bases from J, with 4 bases in between. Germline V gene sequence: CDR1 DFQATT, CDR2 SNEGSKA (reference sequence). CDR3 length: 11 residues. CDR3 coding DNA: TGCAGTGCTAGAGAAGGATACGAGCAGTACTTC. Its protein is CSAREGYEQYF.

The rearrangement uses TRBV10-3 and TRBJ2-7; 10 bases are shared with TRBD1. The CDR3 is 14 amino acids. After removal of 4 bases from V and 6 bases from J, the junction contained 6 bases not matched to a gene. Germline assignment: CDR1 ENHRY and CDR2 SYGVKD. The CDR3 loop reads CAISARQGALEQYF. The CDR3, as DNA: TGTGCCATCAGTGCCAGACAGGGGGCTCTCGAGCAGTACTTC.

This clonotype came up many times. This chain links TRBV6-4 with TRBJ2-2, with D perhaps TRBD2 (5 bases). V lost 6 bases to trimming and J lost 2 bases, with 16 bases between them. The CDR3 extends over 16 amino acids. Germline lookup yields CDR1 MRHNA and CDR2 SNTAGT. CDR3 region: CASRLTSLANTGELFF. CDR3 nucleotide sequence: TGTGCCAGCAGATTAACTAGTCTGGCAAACACCGGGGAGCTGTTTTTT.

This clonotype occurred a few times. This chain uses TRBV5-1 with TRBJ2-3; D uncertain. CDR3 length equals 17 residues. Trimming left V 0 bases short and J 1 base short, with 15 bases between. From germline, CDR1 is SGHRS and CDR2 YFSETQ. As DNA, the CDR3 is TGCGCCAGCAGCTTGGATCTTTCGTCACTCGGCACAGATACGCAGTATTTT. Encoded protein: CASSLDLSSLGTDTQYF.